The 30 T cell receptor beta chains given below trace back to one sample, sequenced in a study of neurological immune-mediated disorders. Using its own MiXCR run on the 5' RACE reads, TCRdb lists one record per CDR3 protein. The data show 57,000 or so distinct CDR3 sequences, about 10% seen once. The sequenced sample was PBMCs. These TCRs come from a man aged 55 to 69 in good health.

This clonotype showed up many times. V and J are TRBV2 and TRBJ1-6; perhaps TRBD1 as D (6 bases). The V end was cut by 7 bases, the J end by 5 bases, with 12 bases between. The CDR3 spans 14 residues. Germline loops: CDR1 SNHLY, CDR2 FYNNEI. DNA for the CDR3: TGTGCCAGCACCGGGACATCCAATAATTCACCCCTCCACTTT. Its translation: CASTGTSNNSPLHF.

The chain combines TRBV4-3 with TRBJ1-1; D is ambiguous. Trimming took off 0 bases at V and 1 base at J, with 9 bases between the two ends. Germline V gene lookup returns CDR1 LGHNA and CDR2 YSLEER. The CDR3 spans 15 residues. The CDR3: CASSQDRAWNTEAFF. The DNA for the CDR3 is TGCGCCAGCAGCCAAGACAGAGCCTGGAACACTGAAGCTTTCTTT.

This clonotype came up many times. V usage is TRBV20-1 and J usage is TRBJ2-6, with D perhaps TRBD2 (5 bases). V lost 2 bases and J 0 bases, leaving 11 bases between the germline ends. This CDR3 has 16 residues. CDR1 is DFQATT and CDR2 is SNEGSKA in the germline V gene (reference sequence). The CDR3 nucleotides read TGCAGTGCTAGAACTGTCCGGGACTCTGGGGCCAACGTCCTGACTTTC. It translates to CSARTVRDSGANVLTF.

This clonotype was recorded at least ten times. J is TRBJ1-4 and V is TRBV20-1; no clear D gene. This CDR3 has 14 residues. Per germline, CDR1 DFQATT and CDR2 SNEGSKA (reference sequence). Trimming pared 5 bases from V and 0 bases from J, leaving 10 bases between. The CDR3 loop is CSAGPGATNEKLFF. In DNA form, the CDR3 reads TGCAGTGCTGGGCCAGGTGCAACTAATGAAAAACTGTTTTTT.

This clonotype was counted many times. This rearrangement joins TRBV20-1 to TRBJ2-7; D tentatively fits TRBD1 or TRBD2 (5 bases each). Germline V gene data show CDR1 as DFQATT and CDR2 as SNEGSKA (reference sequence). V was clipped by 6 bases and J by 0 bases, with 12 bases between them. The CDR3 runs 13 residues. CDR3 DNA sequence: TGCAGTGCCGAACGAGGGGCCTCCTACGAGCAGTACTTC. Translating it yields CSAERGASYEQYF.

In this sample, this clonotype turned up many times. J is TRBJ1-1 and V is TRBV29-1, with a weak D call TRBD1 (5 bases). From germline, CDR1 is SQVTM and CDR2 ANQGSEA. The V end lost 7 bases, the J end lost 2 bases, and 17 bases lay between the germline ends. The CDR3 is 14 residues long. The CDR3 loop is CSALSGTVNTEAFF. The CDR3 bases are TGCAGCGCCTTATCCGGGACGGTTAACACTGAAGCTTTCTTT.

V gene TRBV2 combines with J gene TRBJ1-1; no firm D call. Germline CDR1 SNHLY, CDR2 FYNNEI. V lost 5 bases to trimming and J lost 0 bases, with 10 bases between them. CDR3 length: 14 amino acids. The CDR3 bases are TGTGCCAGCAGTAATAATAGGGTGAACACTGAAGCTTTCTTT. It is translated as CASSNNRVNTEAFF.

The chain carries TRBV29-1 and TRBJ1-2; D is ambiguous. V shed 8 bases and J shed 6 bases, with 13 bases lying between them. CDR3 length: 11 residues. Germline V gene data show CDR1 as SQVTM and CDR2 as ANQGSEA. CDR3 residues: CSHLAADGYTF. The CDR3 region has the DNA TGCAGCCATTTGGCAGCGGATGGCTACACCTTC.

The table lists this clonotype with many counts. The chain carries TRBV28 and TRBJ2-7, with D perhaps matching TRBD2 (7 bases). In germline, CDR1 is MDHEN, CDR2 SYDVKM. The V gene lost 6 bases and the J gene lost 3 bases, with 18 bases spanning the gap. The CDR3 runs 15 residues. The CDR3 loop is CASSEPGGPFYEQYF. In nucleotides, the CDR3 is TGTGCCAGCAGCGAACCGGGGGGCCCTTTCTACGAGCAGTACTTC.

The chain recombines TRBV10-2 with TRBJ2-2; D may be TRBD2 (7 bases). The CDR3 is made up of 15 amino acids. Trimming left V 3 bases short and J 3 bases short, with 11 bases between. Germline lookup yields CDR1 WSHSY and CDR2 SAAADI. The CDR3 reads CASSERGGYTGELFF. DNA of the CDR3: TGCGCCAGCAGTGAAAGGGGGGGGTACACCGGGGAGCTGTTTTTT.

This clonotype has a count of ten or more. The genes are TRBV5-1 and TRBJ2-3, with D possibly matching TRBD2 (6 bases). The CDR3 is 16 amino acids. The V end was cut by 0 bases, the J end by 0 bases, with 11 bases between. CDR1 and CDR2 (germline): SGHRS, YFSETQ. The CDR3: CASSLGRGVSTDTQYF. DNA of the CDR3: TGCGCCAGCAGCTTGGGGAGGGGTGTAAGCACAGATACGCAGTATTTT.

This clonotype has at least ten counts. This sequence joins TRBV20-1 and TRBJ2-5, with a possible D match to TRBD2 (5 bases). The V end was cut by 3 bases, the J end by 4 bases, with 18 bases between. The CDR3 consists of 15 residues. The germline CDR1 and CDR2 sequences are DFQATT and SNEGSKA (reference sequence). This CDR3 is CSASRYDPRGETQYF. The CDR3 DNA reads TGCAGTGCTAGTCGGTATGACCCCCGGGGAGAGACCCAGTACTTC.

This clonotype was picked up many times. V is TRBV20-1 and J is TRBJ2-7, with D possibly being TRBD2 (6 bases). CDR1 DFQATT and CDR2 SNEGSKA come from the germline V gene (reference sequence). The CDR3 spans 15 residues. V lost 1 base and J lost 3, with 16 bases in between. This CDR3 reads CSARGRGLIGYEQYF. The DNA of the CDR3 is TGCAGTGCTAGAGGGCGGGGATTGATTGGCTACGAGCAGTACTTC.

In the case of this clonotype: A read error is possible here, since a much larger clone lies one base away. The CDR3 loop is CANSPREGRGETQYF. CDR3 in DNA: TGTGCCAACTCACCACGGGAGGGGAGAGGAGAGACCCAGTACTTC. The J gene is TRBJ2-5, the V gene TRBV18, with TRBD2 matching 8 bases. The V gene's germline CDR1 is KGHSH and CDR2 LQKENI. This CDR3 has 15 residues.

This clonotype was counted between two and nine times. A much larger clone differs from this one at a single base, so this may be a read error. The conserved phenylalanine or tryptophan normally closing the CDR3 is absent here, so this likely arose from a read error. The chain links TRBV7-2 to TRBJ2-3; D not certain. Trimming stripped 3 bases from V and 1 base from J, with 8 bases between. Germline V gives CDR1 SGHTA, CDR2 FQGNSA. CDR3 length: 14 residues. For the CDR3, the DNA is TGTGCCAGCAGCTTTGCTATTCGCACAGATACGCAGTATTTG. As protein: CASSFAIRTDTQYL.

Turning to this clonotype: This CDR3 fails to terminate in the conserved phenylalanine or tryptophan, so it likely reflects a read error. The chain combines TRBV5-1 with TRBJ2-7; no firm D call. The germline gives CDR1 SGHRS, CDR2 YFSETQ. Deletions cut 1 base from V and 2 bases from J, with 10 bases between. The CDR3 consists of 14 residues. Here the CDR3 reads CASSLNAGPYEQYY. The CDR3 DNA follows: TGCGCCAGCAGCTTGAACGCAGGCCCCTACGAGCAGTACTAC.

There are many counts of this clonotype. The CDR3 reads CASSSQGGPNTGELFF. The CDR3 DNA is TGTGCCAGCAGCTCCCAGGGAGGGCCTAACACCGGGGAGCTGTTTTTT. The chain combines TRBV5-5 with TRBJ2-2; 7 bases match TRBD2. The ends lost 3 bases at V and 2 bases at J; junction bases unmatched: 7. Germline V gene sequence: CDR1 SGHKS, CDR2 YYEKEE (reference sequence). This CDR3 has 16 amino acids.

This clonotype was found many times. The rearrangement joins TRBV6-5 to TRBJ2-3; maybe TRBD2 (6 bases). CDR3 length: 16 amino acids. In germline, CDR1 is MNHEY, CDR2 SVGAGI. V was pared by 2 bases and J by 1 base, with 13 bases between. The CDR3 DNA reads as TGTGCCAGCAGTTACACCCCCGGGGGAGGCACAGATACGCAGTATTTT. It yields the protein CASSYTPGGGTDTQYF.

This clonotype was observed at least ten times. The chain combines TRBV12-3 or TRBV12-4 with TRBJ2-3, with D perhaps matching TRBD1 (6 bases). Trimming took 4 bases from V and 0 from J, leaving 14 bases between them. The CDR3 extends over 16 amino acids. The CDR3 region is CASSWDKGWSTDTQYF. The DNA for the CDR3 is TGTGCCAGCAGTTGGGACAAGGGCTGGAGCACAGATACGCAGTATTTT.

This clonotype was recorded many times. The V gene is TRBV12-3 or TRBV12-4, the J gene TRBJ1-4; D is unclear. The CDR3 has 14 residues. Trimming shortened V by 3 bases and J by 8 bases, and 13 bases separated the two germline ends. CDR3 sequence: CASSFPSTREKLFF. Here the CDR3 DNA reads TGTGCCAGCAGTTTCCCCTCGACCCGCGAAAAACTGTTTTTT.

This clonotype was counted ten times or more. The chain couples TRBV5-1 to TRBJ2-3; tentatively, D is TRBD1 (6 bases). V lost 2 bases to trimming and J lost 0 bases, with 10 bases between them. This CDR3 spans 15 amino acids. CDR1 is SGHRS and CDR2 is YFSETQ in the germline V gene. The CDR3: CASSLQGDSTDTQYF. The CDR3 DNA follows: TGCGCCAGCAGCTTACAGGGAGATAGCACAGATACGCAGTATTTT. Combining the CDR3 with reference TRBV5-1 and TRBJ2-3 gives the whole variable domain KAGVTQTPRYLIKTRGQQVTLSCSPISGHRSVSWYQQTPGQGLQFLFEYFSETQRNKGNFPGRFSGRQFSNSRSEMNVSTLELGDSALYLCASSLQGDSTDTQYFGPGTRLTVL.

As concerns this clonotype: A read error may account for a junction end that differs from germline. Here the CDR3 reads CASSQGSGTGGNYGCTF. CDR3 DNA sequence: TGTGCCAGCAGCCAAGGGTCTGGGACAGGGGGCAACTATGGCTGCACCTTC. The rearrangement uses TRBV3-1 and TRBJ1-2; TRBD1 aligns across 12 bases. Germline V CDR1 and CDR2: LGHDT, YNNKEL (reference sequence). This CDR3 comprises 17 residues.

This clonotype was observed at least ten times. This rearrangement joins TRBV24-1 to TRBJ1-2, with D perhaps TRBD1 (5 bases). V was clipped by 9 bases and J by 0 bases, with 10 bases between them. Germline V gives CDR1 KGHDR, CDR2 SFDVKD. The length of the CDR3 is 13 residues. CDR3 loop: CATGDDSNYGYTF. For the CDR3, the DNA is TGTGCCACCGGGGACGACTCTAACTATGGCTACACCTTC.

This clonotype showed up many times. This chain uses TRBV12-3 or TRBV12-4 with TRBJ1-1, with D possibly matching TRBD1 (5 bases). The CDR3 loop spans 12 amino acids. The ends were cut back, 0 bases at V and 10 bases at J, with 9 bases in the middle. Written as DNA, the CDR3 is TGTGCCAGCAGTTTAGCGTACGGGGGAGCTTTCTTT. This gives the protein CASSLAYGGAFF.

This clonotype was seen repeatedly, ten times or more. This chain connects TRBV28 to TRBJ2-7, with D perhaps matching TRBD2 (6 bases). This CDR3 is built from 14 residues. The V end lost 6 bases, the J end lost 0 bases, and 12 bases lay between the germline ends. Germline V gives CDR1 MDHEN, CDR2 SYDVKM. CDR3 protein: CASRYGGSSYEQYF. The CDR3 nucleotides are TGTGCCAGCAGATACGGGGGAAGCTCCTACGAGCAGTACTTC.

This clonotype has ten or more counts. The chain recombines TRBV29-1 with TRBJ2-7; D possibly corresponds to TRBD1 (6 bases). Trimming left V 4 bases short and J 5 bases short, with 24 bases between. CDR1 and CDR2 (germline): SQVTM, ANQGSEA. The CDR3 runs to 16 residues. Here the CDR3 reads CSVGVPEGQYENEQYF. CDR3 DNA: TGCAGCGTTGGGGTCCCAGAAGGACAGTATGAGAACGAGCAGTACTTC.

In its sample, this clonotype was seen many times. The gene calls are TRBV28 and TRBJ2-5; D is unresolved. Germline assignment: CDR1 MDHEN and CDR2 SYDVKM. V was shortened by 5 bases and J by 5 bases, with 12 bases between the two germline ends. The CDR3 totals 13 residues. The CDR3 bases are TGTGCCAGCAGTCCAACCGTGCCTGAGACCCAGTACTTC. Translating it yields CASSPTVPETQYF.

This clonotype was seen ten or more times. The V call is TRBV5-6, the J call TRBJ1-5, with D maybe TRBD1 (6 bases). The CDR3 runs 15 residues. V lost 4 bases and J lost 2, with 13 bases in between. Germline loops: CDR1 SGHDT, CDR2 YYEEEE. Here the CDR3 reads CASSPRGWGNQPQHF. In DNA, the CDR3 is TGTGCCAGCAGCCCGAGGGGGTGGGGCAATCAGCCCCAGCATTTT. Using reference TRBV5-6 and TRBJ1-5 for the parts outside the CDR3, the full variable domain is DAGVTQSPTHLIKTRGQQVTLRCSPKSGHDTVSWYQQALGQGPQFIFQYYEEEERQRGNFPDRFSGHQFPNYSSELNVNALLLGDSALYLCASSPRGWGNQPQHFGDGTRLSIL.

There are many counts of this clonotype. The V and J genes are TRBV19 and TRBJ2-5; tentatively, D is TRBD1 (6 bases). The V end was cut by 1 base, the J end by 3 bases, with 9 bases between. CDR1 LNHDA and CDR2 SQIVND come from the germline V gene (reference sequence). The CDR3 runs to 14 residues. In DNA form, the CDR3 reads TGTGCCAGTAGTATAGGAACAGGGAAAGAGACCCAGTACTTC. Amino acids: CASSIGTGKETQYF. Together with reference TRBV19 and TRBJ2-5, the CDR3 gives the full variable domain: DGGITQSPKYLFRKEGQNVTLSCEQNLNHDAMYWYRQDPGQGLRLIYYSQIVNDFQKGDIAEGYSVSREKKESFPLTVTSAQKNPTAFYLCASSIGTGKETQYFGPGTRLLVL.

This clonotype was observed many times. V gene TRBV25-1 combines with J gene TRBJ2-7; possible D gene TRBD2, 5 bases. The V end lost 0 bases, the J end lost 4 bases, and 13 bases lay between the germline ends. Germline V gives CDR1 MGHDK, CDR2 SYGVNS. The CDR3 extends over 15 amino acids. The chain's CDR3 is CASSEYEGSRYEQYF. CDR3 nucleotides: TGTGCCAGCAGTGAATACGAGGGATCCAGGTACGAGCAGTACTTC.